This TCR beta chain was identified during a study of blood T cell repertoires in COVID-19. Source study methods: Estimates of nucleated cell counts were drawn from the amplification of reference gene primers. Measured with immunoSEQ multiplex PCR; TCRdb has only the in-frame clones, and not every one. V, J and clone size are those of that table, while D and trimming were read from the DNA. Of roughly 250,000 clones in the sample, around 82% are singletons; the top ten hold 4% to 5.5%. Relative to its sample, this clone is medium-sized. Germline V gene lookup returns CDR1 SGHDT and CDR2 YYEEEE. V lost 0 bases to trimming and J lost 4 bases, with 13 bases between them. The CDR3 length is 16 residues.

The clonotype was recovered from a man in his forties or fifties with active or convalescent COVID-19. Material for sequencing was peripheral blood. V and J are TRBV5-6 and TRBJ2-2; no clear D gene. The CDR3 sequence is CASSLDSQPFTGELFF. The DNA of the CDR3 is TGTGCCAGCAGCTTGGATTCACAACCCTTCACCGGGGAGCTGTTTTTT.